The 9 T cell receptor beta chains in this list originate from one sample, sequenced in a study of blood T cell repertoires in COVID-19. This table comes from immunoSEQ multiplex PCR, and its TCRdb copy is limited to in-frame clones, with some not included. The repertoire holds about 170,000 clones, with around four fifths as singletons. Sequencing was carried out using peripheral blood. The receptors come from an elderly woman with COVID-19, enrolled during active disease.

The gene calls are TRBV19 and TRBJ1-4; 9 nucleotides align to TRBD1. The germline CDR1 and CDR2 sequences are LNHDA and SQIVND (reference sequence). The V segment lost 8 bases and the J segment 0 bases; nucleotides outside the gene matches: 10. The CDR3 covers 17 residues. CDR3 loop: CASSGQGRGATNEKLFF. The CDR3 bases are TGTGCCAGTTCCGGACAGGGGAGGGGCGCAACTAATGAAAAACTGTTTTTT.

The rearrangement links TRBV2 to TRBJ1-1; 9 bases are a match to TRBD1. Trimming at V came to 7 bases and at J to 4 bases, leaving 7 bases not matched to a gene. The CDR3 length is 14 residues. Germline V gives CDR1 SNHLY, CDR2 FYNNEI. CDR3 region: CASKQTGGGTEAFF. CDR3 bases: TGTGCCAGCAAACAGACAGGGGGGGGCACTGAAGCTTTCTTT. Variable domain in full (rest from reference TRBV2 and TRBJ1-1): EPEVTQTPSHQVTQMGQEVILRCVPISNHLYFYWYRQILGQKVEFLVSFYNNEISEKSEIFDDQFSVERPDGSNFTLKIRSTKLEDSAMYFCASKQTGGGTEAFFGQGTRLTVV.

The V and J genes are TRBV7-3 and TRBJ2-7; 9 bases agree with TRBD1. With V trimmed by 5 bases and J by 7 bases, 9 bases remained unmatched. CDR1 and CDR2 (germline): SGHTA, FQGTGA. The CDR3 runs to 14 residues. CDR3 loop: CASSLGQGRSEQYF. As DNA, the CDR3 is TGTGCCAGCAGCCTAGGACAGGGGCGTAGTGAGCAGTACTTC.

This chain uses TRBV9 with TRBJ1-5; 12 bases agree with TRBD1. With V trimmed by 4 bases and J by 7 bases, 6 bases remained unmatched. The CDR3 totals 15 residues. Germline V gene data show CDR1 as SGDLS and CDR2 as YYNGEE. CDR3 sequence reads: CASSPGQGAWQPQHF. CDR3 DNA: TGTGCCAGCAGCCCGGGACAGGGGGCATGGCAGCCCCAGCATTTT.

This clone was seen just once. The V call is TRBV27, the J call TRBJ2-2, with a weak D call TRBD1 (6 bases). Per the germline V gene, CDR1 is MNHEY and CDR2 is SMNVEV (reference sequence). The germline V and J ends were trimmed by 5 bases and 4 bases, with 11 bases remaining between them. The CDR3 has 14 amino acids. This chain's CDR3 is CASSAAGATGELFF. In nucleotides, the CDR3 is TGTGCCAGCAGTGCCGCAGGGGCCACCGGGGAGCTGTTTTTT.

The chain joins TRBV5-1 to TRBJ1-2; 8 positions agree with TRBD1. The ends lost 4 bases at V and 8 bases at J; junction bases unmatched: 4. The length of the CDR3 is 12 residues. CDR1 and CDR2 (germline): SGHRS, YFSETQ. Here the CDR3 DNA reads TGCGCCAGCAGCCCGGACAGGGACGGCTACACCTTC. The encoded protein is CASSPDRDGYTF.

V gene TRBV28 combines with J gene TRBJ1-1; D uncertain. The CDR3 spans 13 residues. Germline V gene data show CDR1 as MDHEN and CDR2 as SYDVKM. The V gene lost 3 bases and the J gene lost 3 bases, with 8 bases spanning the gap. CDR3 DNA: TGTGCCAGCAGTTTCCCCTTTCACACTGAAGCTTTCTTT. Residues: CASSFPFHTEAFF.

This chain connects TRBV19 to TRBJ1-5; D is unresolved. V gave up 4 bases and J gave up 2 bases, with 12 bases separating them. Germline loops: CDR1 LNHDA, CDR2 SQIVND (reference sequence). The length of the CDR3 is 15 residues. As DNA, the CDR3 is TGTGCCAGTAGTACGGGGAGGGTCGGCAATCAGCCCCAGCATTTT. Protein product: CASSTGRVGNQPQHF.

This clone was observed a few times. This chain joins TRBV7-9 and TRBJ2-7; D may be TRBD2 (6 bases). There are 15 residues in the CDR3. The V gene lost 1 base and the J gene lost 1 base, with 11 bases spanning the gap. The V gene's germline CDR1 is SEHNR and CDR2 FQNEAQ (reference sequence). The CDR3 region has the DNA TGTGCCAGCAGCTTAGTTAGCGGCCGTTCCTACGAGCAGTACTTC. Its protein is CASSLVSGRSYEQYF.